These 25 T cell receptor beta chains share one sample of origin, sequenced in a study of cytomegalovirus exposure and HLA in healthy donors. This PCR relied on a set of 60 Vbeta primers and 13 Jbeta primers. The protocol was immunoSEQ multiplex PCR, while the TCRdb copy is restricted to in-frame clones and leaves out a portion. The specimen's table records roughly 150,000 clones. Sequencing used PBMCs. The receptors shown here come from a woman between 50 and 59 years old in good health and CMV-seronegative.

The V gene is TRBV25-1, the J gene TRBJ1-2, with 7 bases that match TRBD1. Trimming took 4 bases from V and 8 from J; bases not matched to a gene: 10. Germline V gene lookup returns CDR1 MGHDK and CDR2 SYGVNS. The CDR3 is made up of 14 amino acids. Here the CDR3 DNA reads TGTGCCAGCAGTGGGACGACAGGGATAATAGGCTACACCTTC. It encodes CASSGTTGIIGYTF.

The V and J genes are TRBV7-2 and TRBJ2-1, with D perhaps matching TRBD2 (5 bases). Trimming shortened V by 0 bases and J by 6 bases, and 12 bases separated the two germline ends. CDR1 and CDR2 (germline): SGHTA, FQGNSA. This CDR3 contains 15 residues. The CDR3 coding sequence is TGTGCCAGCAGCTTAGCCGGCGGGTTCCGCAATGAGCAGTTCTTC. Translated, it gives CASSLAGGFRNEQFF.

The rearrangement uses TRBV7-9 and TRBJ2-7, with TRBD1 identical over 7 bases. Germline-derived CDR1 and CDR2 are SEHNR and FQNEAQ (reference sequence). V shed 2 bases and J 2 bases; nucleotides not matched to a gene: 0. The CDR3 runs 13 residues. The CDR3 nucleotides are TGTGCCAGCAGCTTACAGGGGGCCTACGAGCAGTACTTC. This gives the protein CASSLQGAYEQYF.

V is TRBV19 and J is TRBJ1-2; D is possibly TRBD1 (6 bases). CDR1 is LNHDA, CDR2 SQIVND, per germline (reference sequence). The V end was cut by 5 bases, the J end by 2 bases, with 12 bases between. The CDR3 length is 14 residues. The CDR3 DNA follows: TGTGCCAGTAGTCTAAACACAGGGAACTATGGCTACACCTTC. Amino acids: CASSLNTGNYGYTF.

The V gene is TRBV19, the J gene TRBJ2-2; D perhaps matches TRBD1 (6 bases). This CDR3 spans 15 amino acids. Germline-derived CDR1 and CDR2 are LNHDA and SQIVND (reference sequence). V lost 5 bases and J 1 base, leaving 11 bases between the germline ends. The CDR3 DNA reads TGTGCCAGTAGTCAGGACAGTTGGAACACCGGGGAGCTGTTTTTT. It specifies CASSQDSWNTGELFF.

CDR3 sequence reads: CSAGPGRGQYF. CDR3 DNA: TGCAGTGCTGGACCTGGGAGAGGTCAGTACTTC. The chain recombines TRBV20-1 with TRBJ2-7; TRBD2 is a possible D gene (5 bases). V dropped 5 bases and J dropped 10 bases, with 15 bases sitting between them. The CDR3 has 11 residues. CDR1 and CDR2 from the germline V gene are DFQATT and SNEGSKA (reference sequence).

The chain has TRBV19 and TRBJ2-7; 12 bases are shared with TRBD1. Germline trimming cut 3 bases from V and 5 bases from J; bases unmatched to any gene: 2. Germline V lookup: CDR1 LNHDA, CDR2 SQIVND (reference sequence). The CDR3 is made up of 14 amino acids. DNA of the CDR3: TGTGCCAGTAGTATTGGGACAGGGGGCGACGAGCAGTACTTC. Protein product: CASSIGTGGDEQYF. Supplemented by reference TRBV19 and TRBJ2-7, the full variable domain reads DGGITQSPKYLFRKEGQNVTLSCEQNLNHDAMYWYRQDPGQGLRLIYYSQIVNDFQKGDIAEGYSVSREKKESFPLTVTSAQKNPTAFYLCASSIGTGGDEQYFGPGTRLTVT.

The chain recombines TRBV6-5 with TRBJ2-7; 13 bases fit TRBD2. With V trimmed by 5 bases and J by 6 bases, 4 bases remained unmatched. The CDR3 is 14 amino acids. Germline lookup yields CDR1 MNHEY and CDR2 SVGAGI. CDR3 region: CASSLGLAGVEQYF. DNA for the CDR3: TGTGCCAGCAGTCTCGGACTAGCGGGAGTCGAGCAGTACTTC.

V is TRBV18 and J is TRBJ1-5; no clear D. The CDR3 runs to 17 residues. Germline lookup yields CDR1 KGHSH and CDR2 LQKENI. V lost 6 bases and J 2 bases, leaving 20 bases between the germline ends. The CDR3 DNA follows: TGTGCCAGCTCGACGCAGATGGCCAACGGAGGCAATCAGCCCCAGCATTTT. It specifies CASSTQMANGGNQPQHF. Filled out from reference TRBV18 and TRBJ1-5, the complete variable domain reads NAGVMQNPRHLVRRRGQEARLRCSPMKGHSHVYWYRQLPEEGLKFMVYLQKENIIDESGMPKERFSAEFPKEGPSILRIQQVVRGDSAAYFCASSTQMANGGNQPQHFGDGTRLSIL.

The V call is TRBV6-5, the J call TRBJ2-7; perhaps TRBD1 as D (5 bases). The V end was cut by 4 bases, the J end by 2 bases, with 15 bases between. The V gene's germline CDR1 is MNHEY and CDR2 SVGAGI. CDR3 length: 15 amino acids. CDR3 sequence (DNA): TGTGCCAGCAGTTTTCAAGGGGCCAGCGCCTACGAGCAGTACTTC. This translates into CASSFQGASAYEQYF.

As concerns this clone: This sample includes further DNA sequences coding for the same CDR3. The rearrangement joins TRBV19 to TRBJ2-7; 9 bases are shared with TRBD1. V shed 3 bases, J shed 1 base, and the junction held 1 base outside the gene matches. The CDR3 runs 14 residues. CDR1 is LNHDA, CDR2 SQIVND, per germline (reference sequence). DNA of the CDR3: TGTGCCAGTAGTATGGGACAGGGATCCTACGAGCAGTACTTC. Translating it yields CASSMGQGSYEQYF.

The chain has TRBV15 and TRBJ2-1, with 9 bases that match TRBD2. Unmatched junction bases numbered 6, after V lost 0 bases and J lost 3 bases. The germline CDR1 and CDR2 sequences are LNHNV and YYDKDF (reference sequence). The CDR3 consists of 17 residues. This chain's CDR3 is CATSRDEAGGFYNEQFF. The CDR3 region has the DNA TGTGCCACCAGCAGAGATGAAGCGGGGGGATTCTACAATGAGCAGTTCTTC.

CDR3 region: CASSVASQETQYF. CDR3 DNA: TGTGCCAGCAGCGTAGCTTCGCAAGAGACCCAGTACTTC. J is TRBJ2-5 and V is TRBV9; D unresolved. This CDR3 comprises 13 residues. The germline V gene has CDR1 SGDLS and CDR2 YYNGEE. Trimming took 0 bases from V and 2 from J, leaving 5 bases between them. Complete variable domain (other parts from reference TRBV9 and TRBJ2-5): DSGVTQTPKHLITATGQRVTLRCSPRSGDLSVYWYQQSLDQGLQFLIQYYNGEERAKGNILERFSAQQFPDLHSELNLSSLELGDSALYFCASSVASQETQYFGPGTRLLVL.

The chain recombines TRBV27 with TRBJ2-1; 12 bases fit TRBD2. The CDR3 runs 15 residues. CDR1 is MNHEY, CDR2 SMNVEV, per germline (reference sequence). Germline trimming cut 8 bases from V and 6 bases from J; bases unmatched to any gene: 8. The CDR3 sequence is CASRTGLAGSNEQFF. The CDR3 nucleotides read TGTGCCAGCCGTACTGGACTAGCGGGGAGCAATGAGCAGTTCTTC.

This sequence joins TRBV4-2 and TRBJ2-3; TRBD1 agrees at 8 bases. Germline assignment: CDR1 LGHNA and CDR2 YNFKEQ. After removal of 6 bases from V and 1 base from J, the junction contained 3 bases not matched to a gene. The CDR3 runs 14 residues. The CDR3 DNA is TGTGCCAGCAGAAACAGGGGGGGCACAGATACGCAGTATTTT. Protein sequence: CASRNRGGTDTQYF.

The J gene is TRBJ2-7, the V gene TRBV9; D is perhaps TRBD1 (6 bases). The CDR3 covers 12 residues. Germline lookup yields CDR1 SGDLS and CDR2 YYNGEE. Trimming took off 3 bases at V and 5 bases at J, with 9 bases between the two ends. The CDR3, as DNA: TGTGCCAGCAGCGCTCAGGGGAACGAGCAGTACTTC. Translated, it gives CASSAQGNEQYF.

This chain joins TRBV19 and TRBJ2-7; D is unclear. This CDR3 region has 15 residues. Looked up from germline, CDR1 is LNHDA and CDR2 is SQIVND (reference sequence). The V and J ends lost 9 bases and 2 bases respectively, with 20 bases between them. CDR3 nucleotide sequence: TGTGCCAGCAGACCTGGTGGGCAGTACGCCTACGAGCAGTACTTC. Protein: CASRPGGQYAYEQYF.

The chain carries TRBV27 and TRBJ2-3; no clear D gene. This CDR3 has 12 amino acids. The germline CDR1 and CDR2 sequences are MNHEY and SMNVEV (reference sequence). V lost 5 bases and J 3 bases, leaving 6 bases between the germline ends. The CDR3 sequence: CASSNGTDTQYF. The CDR3 DNA reads TGTGCCAGCAGTAACGGTACAGATACGCAGTATTTT.

This rearrangement joins TRBV28 to TRBJ2-6, with no clear D. V gave up 5 bases and J gave up 0 bases, with 11 bases separating them. This CDR3 contains 16 residues. CDR1 and CDR2 (germline): MDHEN, SYDVKM. The CDR3 loop reads CASSSSEISGANVLTF. In DNA, the CDR3 is TGTGCCAGCAGTAGTTCAGAAATCTCTGGGGCCAACGTCCTGACTTTC.

The rearrangement uses TRBV9 and TRBJ2-1, with D possibly TRBD2 on 5 matching bases. Germline V gene data show CDR1 as SGDLS and CDR2 as YYNGEE. V was shortened by 3 bases and J by 3 bases, with 10 bases between the two germline ends. The CDR3 length is 14 residues. The CDR3 coding sequence is TGTGCCAGCAGCGGACGGACTTTCTACAATGAGCAGTTCTTC. It translates to CASSGRTFYNEQFF.

The V and J genes are TRBV28 and TRBJ1-5; 7 nucleotides agree with TRBD1. V trimming: 6 bases; J trimming: 6 bases; junction bases outside the gene matches: 8. The CDR3 loop spans 14 amino acids. From germline, CDR1 is MDHEN and CDR2 SYDVKM. The CDR3 loop reads CASSLRGVRQPQHF. The CDR3 region has the DNA TGTGCCAGCAGCCTCAGGGGGGTTCGTCAGCCCCAGCATTTT.

The CDR3 reads CASSLGTSGGTYEQYF. CDR3 sequence (DNA): TGTGCCAGCAGCTTGGGTACTAGCGGGGGAACCTACGAGCAGTACTTC. J is TRBJ2-7 and V is TRBV5-4; 11 nucleotides agree with TRBD2. J gave up 2 bases and V 0 bases, and 4 bases lay outside the gene matches. In germline, CDR1 is SGHNT, CDR2 YYREEE (reference sequence). CDR3 length equals 16 residues.

J is TRBJ2-2 and V is TRBV10-3; D is perhaps TRBD1 (6 bases). The CDR3 is made up of 12 amino acids. With 5 bases removed from V and 7 bases from J, the gap between germline ends came to 8 bases. Germline V gene data show CDR1 as ENHRY and CDR2 as SYGVKD. CDR3 sequence (DNA): TGTGCCATCAGTACAGGGCACGGGGAGCTGTTTTTT. Its protein product is CAISTGHGELFF.

This chain links TRBV18 with TRBJ2-7; D gene uncertain. V lost 2 bases and J lost 2, with 13 bases in between. The CDR3 has 15 residues. Germline CDR1 reads KGHSH; CDR2 reads LQKENI. The CDR3 here is CASSPTSVSTYEQYF. The CDR3 DNA follows: TGTGCCAGCTCACCAACGTCAGTCAGTACCTACGAGCAGTACTTC.

V gene TRBV6-6 combines with J gene TRBJ1-1; no firm D call. CDR3 length: 12 residues. Germline CDR1 reads MNHNY; CDR2 reads SVGAGI (reference sequence). V shed 7 bases and J shed 4 bases, with 10 bases lying between them. The CDR3 DNA reads TGTGCCAGCACTACCTTCGGCACTGAAGCTTTCTTT. Translating gives CASTTFGTEAFF.